The T cell receptor (beta chain) under discussion was sequenced for a study of PD-L1 blockade in urothelial cancer. V dropped 5 bases and J dropped 3; count of bases not matched to a gene: 4. CDR3 length: 15 residues. Germline CDR1 reads SNHLY; CDR2 reads FYNNEI. Synthetic TCR analog templates were added to each PCR reaction. Assay: immunoSEQ multiplex PCR; the TCRdb copy retains only in-frame clones and omits some. The sample carries 40,000 to 45,000 clones, around 80% recorded once. The rearrangement links TRBV2 to TRBJ1-5; 10 bases agree with TRBD1. The source of this sequence is a man aged 70 or older with urothelial cancer. Specimen: PBMCs, collected around atezolizumab (anti-PD-L1) treatment. Written as DNA, the CDR3 is TGTGCCAGCAGTCCGACAGGGGGCACCAATCAGCCCCAGCATTTT. Translation: CASSPTGGTNQPQHF.